This is a list of T cell receptor beta chains from one sample in a study of T-cell reconstitution after alpha-beta-depleted transplantation in children. MiXCR, applied by TCRdb to the PCR reads, yields one record per CDR3 protein. The sample includes about 220,000 distinct CDR3 sequences, roughly a sixth of them seen just once. The specimen comprised PBMCs, mostly from graft donor cells, sampled 360 days after TCRalphabeta/CD19-depleted stem cell transplant. The source is a male patient aged 2 to 9 who had a stem cell transplant for acute lymphoblastic leukemia, so the T cells may come from the graft donor. CDR3s leave out the opening cysteine and the closing phenylalanine or tryptophan.

CDR3aa: ATSEPGINYGYT
j_gene: TRBJ1-2
len: 12
v_gene: TRBV24-1

CDR3aa: ASSQPRGGGTEAF
j_gene: TRBJ1-1
len: 13
v_gene: TRBV4-2

CDR3aa: ATSPGQGHGYT
j_gene: TRBJ1-2
len: 11
v_gene: TRBV15

CDR3aa: ASSFRVAYNEQF
j_gene: TRBJ2-1
len: 12
v_gene: TRBV11-1

CDR3aa: ASSATDNEQF
j_gene: TRBJ2-1
len: 10
v_gene: TRBV7-6

CDR3aa: ASSQDRLSGNQPQH
j_gene: TRBJ1-5
len: 14
v_gene: TRBV12-3/TRBV12-4

CDR3aa: ASSRRTVRSGANVLT
j_gene: TRBJ2-6
len: 15
v_gene: TRBV3-1

CDR3aa: SASEQGIEQY
j_gene: TRBJ2-7
len: 10
v_gene: TRBV20-1

CDR3aa: SAYRDFPLGEQY
j_gene: TRBJ2-7
len: 12
v_gene: TRBV20-1

CDR3aa: ASSLDRVWETQY
j_gene: TRBJ2-5
len: 12
v_gene: TRBV11-2